This passage covers 32 T cell receptor beta chains from one sample sequenced in a study of T cell responses to AZD1222 COVID-19 vaccine (dated by TCRdb to the early 2020s). In light of the paper, this sample's time point label describes: baseline before first vaccination. The treatment or condition label corresponds to: meningococcal conjugate vaccine given as trial control. Library method: the immunoSEQ multiplex PCR assay. The clones in this table, taken by TCRdb from immuneACCESS, are in-frame only. Not every clone is retained; where verified, under half of the shortfall comes from an unresolved V gene, and the cause of the rest is unknown. The sample has under 200,000 clones on record, over 70% of them singletons. The ten top clones hold 2.5% to 3% of the sample. Here the sequenced sample was peripheral blood, taken on day 0 of MenACWY control vaccination. These receptors all stem from an adult in good health.

The chain has TRBV13 and TRBJ2-3, with D possibly being TRBD1 or TRBD2 (6 bases each). V dropped 2 bases and J dropped 6 bases, with 9 bases sitting between them. Looked up from germline, CDR1 is PRHDT and CDR2 is FYEKMQ (reference sequence). This CDR3 comprises 13 residues. Here the CDR3 DNA reads TGTGCCAGCAGCTTACGGGGGCCCGATACGCAGTATTTT. Translated: CASSLRGPDTQYF.

V and J are TRBV19 and TRBJ2-7; TRBD2 is a possible D gene (6 bases). CDR1 and CDR2 from the germline V gene are LNHDA and SQIVND (reference sequence). V was shortened by 1 base and J by 0 bases, with 13 bases between the two germline ends. The CDR3 is 16 amino acids. The CDR3 nucleotides read TGTGCCAGTAGTATAGTCCACGCGGGGTCCTCCTACGAGCAGTACTTC. It is translated as CASSIVHAGSSYEQYF.

In nucleotides, the CDR3 is TGTGCCAGCAGTGAGTCACAGGTTCCGGGTGGCGAGCAGTACTTC. It encodes CASSESQVPGGEQYF. The chain has TRBV6-1 and TRBJ2-7; D is perhaps TRBD1 (5 bases). V lost 3 bases, J lost 6 bases, and 18 bases lay in between. The CDR3 runs 15 residues. The germline V gene encodes CDR1 MNHNS and CDR2 SASEGT.

The rearrangement uses TRBV6-5 and TRBJ1-2; TRBD1 might be the D (6 bases). Germline loops: CDR1 MNHEY, CDR2 SVGAGI. The CDR3 runs 14 residues. The ends were cut back, 6 bases at V and 2 bases at J, with 13 bases in the middle. DNA of the CDR3: TGTGCCAGCAGCCACACAGGGACCAACTATGGCTACACCTTC. Amino acids: CASSHTGTNYGYTF.

DNA of the CDR3: TGTGCCAGCAGTCCCTGGGACAGGACGTCAGGAAACACCATATATTTT. Residues: CASSPWDRTSGNTIYF. This chain uses TRBV27 with TRBJ1-3, with TRBD1 matching over 8 bases. Trimming removed 5 bases from V and 4 bases from J; junction bases left unmatched: 10. The germline V gene has CDR1 MNHEY and CDR2 SMNVEV (reference sequence). This CDR3 contains 16 residues.

V gene TRBV7-8 combines with J gene TRBJ2-3; D unclear. V was trimmed by 5 bases and J by 3 bases, leaving 9 bases between them. This CDR3 has 13 residues. Germline V lookup: CDR1 SGHVS, CDR2 FQNEAQ. Here the CDR3 reads CASSVLRTDTQYF. CDR3 nucleotide sequence: TGTGCCAGCAGCGTACTTAGGACAGATACGCAGTATTTT.

This clone was detected once. This sequence joins TRBV29-1 and TRBJ2-1; TRBD1 agrees at 8 bases. J was trimmed by 9 bases and V by 6 bases; bases with no gene match: 10. Germline V lookup: CDR1 SQVTM, CDR2 ANQGSEA. CDR3 size: 13 residues. Here the CDR3 reads CSVTDRGSGEQFF. CDR3 in DNA: TGCAGCGTGACTGACAGGGGCAGTGGTGAGCAGTTCTTC.

The chain is built from TRBV4-2 and TRBJ2-3; 8 positions agree with TRBD2. CDR3 size: 14 residues. Germline CDR1 reads LGHNA; CDR2 reads YNFKEQ. The V segment lost 4 bases and the J segment 6 bases; nucleotides outside the gene matches: 6. In nucleotides, the CDR3 is TGTGCCAGCAGCCGGCCCGGGGGGGCGGATACGCAGTATTTT. It encodes CASSRPGGADTQYF.

This chain joins TRBV28 and TRBJ2-1, with TRBD2 matching 9 bases. This CDR3 has 16 amino acids. From germline, CDR1 is MDHEN and CDR2 SYDVKM. The V segment lost 6 bases and the J segment 6 bases; nucleotides outside the gene matches: 12. Here the CDR3 DNA reads TGTGCCAGCAGGGTTTTGGCTAGCGGGGCTCTCAATGAGCAGTTCTTC. Its translation is CASRVLASGALNEQFF.

The rearrangement uses TRBV6-2 or TRBV6-3 and TRBJ2-1; 10 bases match TRBD2. CDR1 MNHEY and CDR2 SVGEGT come from the germline V gene. CDR3 length: 17 residues. With V trimmed by 5 bases and J by 4 bases, 11 bases remained unmatched. As DNA, the CDR3 is TGTGCCAGCAGTGACCCCCGGACTAGCGGAGATTACAATGAGCAGTTCTTC. This codes for CASSDPRTSGDYNEQFF.

The chain combines TRBV3-1 (or the pseudogene TRBV3-2) with TRBJ2-5; D perhaps matches TRBD1 (5 bases). The germline gives CDR1 LGHDT, CDR2 YNNKEL (reference sequence). Trimming took off 1 base at V and 2 bases at J, with 14 bases between the two ends. This CDR3 spans 16 amino acids. The CDR3 loop reads CASSQVVTGGQETQYF. The CDR3 DNA reads as TGTGCCAGCAGCCAAGTTGTAACAGGCGGACAAGAGACCCAGTACTTC.

This rearrangement joins TRBV18 to TRBJ1-6; 7 nucleotides match TRBD1. Germline lookup yields CDR1 KGHSH and CDR2 LQKENI. CDR3 length: 14 amino acids. The J segment lost 4 bases and the V segment lost 4 bases, leaving 1 base of the junction unmatched. The CDR3 coding sequence is TGTGCCAGCTCACAGGGGGCATATAATTCACCCCTCCACTTT. Translated: CASSQGAYNSPLHF.

The CDR3 sequence is CASSIAGVFFF. CDR3 nucleotides: TGTGCCAGTAGTATAGCAGGGGTGTTTTTCTTC. This rearrangement joins TRBV19 to TRBJ2-1; possibly TRBD1 for D (6 bases). CDR1 is LNHDA, CDR2 SQIVND, per germline (reference sequence). This CDR3 is built from 11 residues. V lost 1 base to trimming and J lost 16 bases, with 11 bases between them.

This clone was recorded a few times. V and J are TRBV6-2 or TRBV6-3 and TRBJ2-7; TRBD2 might be the D (6 bases). This CDR3 comprises 14 residues. Trimming shortened V by 2 bases and J by 6 bases, and 14 bases separated the two germline ends. Looked up from germline, CDR1 is MNHEY and CDR2 is SVGEGT. This chain's CDR3 is CASSYAMGGSEQYF. The CDR3, as DNA: TGTGCCAGCAGTTACGCGATGGGAGGATCCGAGCAGTACTTC.

V and J are TRBV5-1 and TRBJ1-2; possibly TRBD1 for D (6 bases). This CDR3 contains 15 residues. With 4 bases removed from V and 8 bases from J, the gap between germline ends came to 21 bases. CDR1 is SGHRS, CDR2 YFSETQ, per germline. The CDR3 here is CASSPSVGGALGYTF. In DNA, the CDR3 is TGCGCCAGCAGCCCCTCCGTGGGGGGGGCATTAGGCTACACCTTC.

The chain combines TRBV15 with TRBJ2-3; a weak D match, TRBD1 (7 bases). The CDR3 is 14 residues long. CDR1 LNHNV and CDR2 YYDKDF come from the germline V gene (reference sequence). With 2 bases removed from V and 3 bases from J, the gap between germline ends came to 9 bases. CDR3 residues: CATSRPGGTDTQYF. CDR3 sequence (DNA): TGTGCCACCAGCAGACCAGGGGGGACAGATACGCAGTATTTT.

The chain employs TRBV20-1 and TRBJ1-2; D is unresolved. CDR1 and CDR2 (germline): DFQATT, SNEGSKA (reference sequence). The germline V and J ends were trimmed by 0 bases and 7 bases, with 6 bases remaining between them. The CDR3 sequence is 11 residues long. CDR3 loop: CSARDQGGYTF. CDR3 in DNA: TGCAGTGCTAGAGATCAAGGTGGCTACACCTTC.

The genes are TRBV18 and TRBJ1-5; D not resolved. The CDR3 length is 14 residues. The ends were cut back, 2 bases at V and 6 bases at J, with 11 bases in the middle. Germline loops: CDR1 KGHSH, CDR2 LQKENI. CDR3 residues: CASSPAAGAQPQHF. The CDR3 nucleotides read TGTGCCAGCTCACCAGCAGCAGGAGCTCAGCCCCAGCATTTT.

The chain is built from TRBV19 and TRBJ1-2; 7 bases are a match to TRBD1. V trimming: 5 bases; J trimming: 8 bases; junction bases outside the gene matches: 8. Germline-derived CDR1 and CDR2 are LNHDA and SQIVND (reference sequence). The CDR3 runs 13 residues. The CDR3 spells CASSATGAPGYTF. The CDR3 DNA reads TGTGCCAGTAGTGCCACAGGGGCGCCCGGCTACACCTTC.

A single count supports this clone. V and J are TRBV9 and TRBJ2-5; D might be TRBD2 (6 bases). Germline assignment: CDR1 SGDLS and CDR2 YYNGEE. This CDR3 is built from 14 residues. The V gene lost 3 bases and the J gene lost 5 bases, with 14 bases spanning the gap. Written as DNA, the CDR3 is TGTGCCAGCAGCGCCTTACGGGGGTCCGAGACCCAGTACTTC. Protein product: CASSALRGSETQYF.

The chain carries TRBV18 and TRBJ1-1; D unresolved. The germline V gene has CDR1 KGHSH and CDR2 LQKENI. V shed 0 bases and J shed 0 bases, with 8 bases lying between them. CDR3 length: 15 residues. The CDR3 DNA is TGTGCCAGCTCACCACCATCACTGATGAACACTGAAGCTTTCTTT. This translates into CASSPPSLMNTEAFF. The variable domain in full, with the rest retrieved from reference TRBV18 and TRBJ1-1, is NAGVMQNPRHLVRRRGQEARLRCSPMKGHSHVYWYRQLPEEGLKFMVYLQKENIIDESGMPKERFSAEFPKEGPSILRIQQVVRGDSAAYFCASSPPSLMNTEAFFGQGTRLTVV.

This chain links TRBV6-1 with TRBJ2-1; weak D call: TRBD2 (6 bases). V was shortened by 1 base and J by 5 bases, with 6 bases between the two germline ends. The length of the CDR3 is 13 residues. Germline assignment: CDR1 MNHNS and CDR2 SASEGT. The DNA of the CDR3 is TGTGCCAGCAGTGAAGGACTAGACAATGAGCAGTTCTTC. Protein product: CASSEGLDNEQFF.

The V gene is TRBV7-8, the J gene TRBJ2-2; tentative D call: TRBD1 (6 bases). The germline gives CDR1 SGHVS, CDR2 FQNEAQ. The CDR3 consists of 14 residues. The V end lost 5 bases, the J end lost 5 bases, and 12 bases lay between the germline ends. The CDR3 is CASSERGQTGELFF. The CDR3 bases are TGTGCCAGCAGCGAAAGAGGACAGACCGGGGAGCTGTTTTTT.

This clone was picked up one time. The J gene is TRBJ2-7, the V gene TRBV19, with D possibly matching TRBD1 (6 bases). The CDR3 is made up of 16 amino acids. Germline V lookup: CDR1 LNHDA, CDR2 SQIVND (reference sequence). The V end lost 5 bases, the J end lost 0 bases, and 17 bases lay between the germline ends. DNA of the CDR3: TGTGCCAGTAGTTCGCAAAACAGGGATTTCTCCTACGAGCAGTACTTC. Translated, it gives CASSSQNRDFSYEQYF.

The rearrangement joins TRBV28 to TRBJ1-2, with a weak D call TRBD1 (6 bases). The CDR3 loop spans 16 amino acids. Germline-derived CDR1 and CDR2 are MDHEN and SYDVKM. Trimming took off 2 bases at V and 8 bases at J, with 21 bases between the two ends. The CDR3 DNA follows: TGTGCCAGCAGTTTAGGTTTTGAGACAGGACCAAGGGGCTACACCTTC. It encodes CASSLGFETGPRGYTF.

The V call is TRBV28, the J call TRBJ1-2; 11 nucleotides line up with TRBD1. Germline trimming cut 6 bases from V and 7 bases from J; bases unmatched to any gene: 7. Germline V gene sequence: CDR1 MDHEN, CDR2 SYDVKM. The CDR3 sequence is 14 residues long. CDR3 coding DNA: TGTGCCAGCAGCACTCCGGGACAGGGGGTTGGCTACACCTTC. This codes for CASSTPGQGVGYTF.

V usage is TRBV27 and J usage is TRBJ2-7, with a weak D call TRBD1 (5 bases). Germline CDR1 reads MNHEY; CDR2 reads SMNVEV (reference sequence). V was cut by 0 bases and J by 7 bases, with 13 bases left in between. CDR3 size: 14 residues. The CDR3 nucleotides read TGTGCCAGCAGTTTATCGCAGGGTATAGGGGAGCAGTACTTC. This translates into CASSLSQGIGEQYF.

V gene TRBV30 combines with J gene TRBJ1-1; D is uncertain. The CDR3 is 13 residues long. Germline V gene sequence: CDR1 GTSNPN, CDR2 SVGIG (reference sequence). Trimming shortened V by 1 base and J by 5 bases, and 11 bases separated the two germline ends. This chain's CDR3 is CAWSGRKATEAFF. The CDR3 DNA sequence: TGTGCCTGGAGTGGGCGGAAGGCGACTGAAGCTTTCTTT. Drawing the rest from reference TRBV30 and TRBJ1-1, the complete variable domain is SQTIHQWPATLVQPVGSPLSLECTVEGTSNPNLYWYRQAAGRGLQLLFYSVGIGQISSEVPQNLSASRPQDRQFILSSKKLLLSDSGFYLCAWSGRKATEAFFGQGTRLTVV.

This sequence joins TRBV19 and TRBJ1-1, with 8 nucleotides matching TRBD1. Trimming at V came to 5 bases and at J to 1 base, leaving 3 bases not matched to a gene. CDR1 and CDR2 from the germline V gene are LNHDA and SQIVND (reference sequence). This CDR3 has 14 amino acids. The CDR3 DNA reads as TGTGCCAGTAGTCCAGGGGGCGGGAACACTGAAGCTTTCTTT. Protein sequence: CASSPGGGNTEAFF.

The chain has TRBV28 and TRBJ1-2; D call uncertain. Germline assignment: CDR1 MDHEN and CDR2 SYDVKM. The CDR3 sequence is 13 residues long. With 6 bases removed from V and 3 bases from J, the gap between germline ends came to 11 bases. The CDR3 coding sequence is TGTGCCAGCAGGGGGTCCGCAGACTATGGCTACACCTTC. Amino acids: CASRGSADYGYTF.

The rearrangement joins TRBV5-6 to TRBJ1-3; D is ambiguous. CDR1 and CDR2 from the germline V gene are SGHDT and YYEEEE. V was trimmed by 5 bases and J by 0 bases, leaving 12 bases between them. The CDR3 covers 15 residues. The CDR3 loop is CASSPTATSGNTIYF. In DNA, the CDR3 is TGTGCCAGCAGTCCTACAGCGACCTCTGGAAACACCATATATTTT.

The gene calls are TRBV4-1 and TRBJ2-4, with a possible D match to TRBD2 (5 bases). Trimming took 0 bases from V and 8 from J, leaving 11 bases between them. The CDR3 runs 14 residues. Germline V gives CDR1 MGHRA, CDR2 YSYEKL. Here the CDR3 reads CASSQEPLGDIQYF. The CDR3 DNA reads TGCGCCAGCAGCCAAGAACCACTAGGAGACATTCAGTACTTC.